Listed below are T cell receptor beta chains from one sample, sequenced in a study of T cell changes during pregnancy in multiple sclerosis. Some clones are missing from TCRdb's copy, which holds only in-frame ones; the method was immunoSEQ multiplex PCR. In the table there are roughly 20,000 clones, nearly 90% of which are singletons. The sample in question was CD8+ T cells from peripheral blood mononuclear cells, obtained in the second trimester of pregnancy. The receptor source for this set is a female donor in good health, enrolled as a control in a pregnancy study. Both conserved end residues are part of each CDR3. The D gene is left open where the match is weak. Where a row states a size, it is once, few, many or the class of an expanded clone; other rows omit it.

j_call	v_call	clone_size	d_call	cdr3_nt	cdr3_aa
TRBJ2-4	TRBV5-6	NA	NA	TGTGCCAGCAGCTGGAGATGGGGGGAATCCCGAAAAACAGACATTCAGTACTTC	CASSWRWGESRKTDIQYF
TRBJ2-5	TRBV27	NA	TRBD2	TGTGCCAGCGGTCGGGGGGGGCGGGAGACCCAGTACTTC	CASGRGGRETQYF
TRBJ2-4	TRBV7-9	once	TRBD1	TGTGCCACCGACCATCACTACAATAAAACAGGGGCGTCCAAAAACATTCAGTACTTC	CATDHHYNKTGASKNIQYF
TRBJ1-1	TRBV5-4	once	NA	TGTGCCAGCAGCGAACTCGGACACCAGAACACTGAAGCTTTCTTT	CASSELGHQNTEAFF
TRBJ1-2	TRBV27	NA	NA	TGTGCCAGCTACGACCGGGCTAACTATGGCTACACCTTC	CASYDRANYGYTF
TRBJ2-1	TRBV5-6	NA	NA	TGTGCCAGCAGCTTGGGGGGGGACCTTGATGAGCAGTTCTTC	CASSLGGDLDEQFF
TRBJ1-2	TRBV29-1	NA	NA	TGCAGCGTGGACAGAACCTCTAACTATGGCTACACCTTC	CSVDRTSNYGYTF
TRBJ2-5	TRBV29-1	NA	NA	TGCAGCGTTGGGGTCAGGCAAGAGACCCAGTACTTC	CSVGVRQETQYF
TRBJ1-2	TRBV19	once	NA	TGTGCCAGCAGACCGCATCTAAGCGGGAGCTATGGCTACACCTTC	CASRPHLSGSYGYTF
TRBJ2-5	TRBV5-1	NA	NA	TGCGCCAGCAGTGGGGGGACGGGTGTGGAGACCCAGTACTTC	CASSGGTGVETQYF
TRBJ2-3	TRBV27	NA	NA	TGTGCCAGCAGCAAATCCTCACTAACAGATACGCAGTATTTT	CASSKSSLTDTQYF